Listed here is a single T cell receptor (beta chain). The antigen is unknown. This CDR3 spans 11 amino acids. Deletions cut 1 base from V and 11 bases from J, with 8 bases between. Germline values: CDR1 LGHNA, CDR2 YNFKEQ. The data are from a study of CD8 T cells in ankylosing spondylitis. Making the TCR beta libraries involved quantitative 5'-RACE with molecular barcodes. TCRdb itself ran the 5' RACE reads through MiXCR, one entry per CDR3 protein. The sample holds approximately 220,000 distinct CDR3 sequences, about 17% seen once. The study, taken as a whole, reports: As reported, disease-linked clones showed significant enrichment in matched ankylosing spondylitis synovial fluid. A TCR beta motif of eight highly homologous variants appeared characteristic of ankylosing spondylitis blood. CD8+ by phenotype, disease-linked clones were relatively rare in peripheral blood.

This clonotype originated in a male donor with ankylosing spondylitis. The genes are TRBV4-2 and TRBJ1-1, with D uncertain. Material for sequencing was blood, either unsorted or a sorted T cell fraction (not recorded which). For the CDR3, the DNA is TGTGCCAGCAGCCAAGGTCAGTCTGCTTTCTTT. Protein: CASSQGQSAFF.